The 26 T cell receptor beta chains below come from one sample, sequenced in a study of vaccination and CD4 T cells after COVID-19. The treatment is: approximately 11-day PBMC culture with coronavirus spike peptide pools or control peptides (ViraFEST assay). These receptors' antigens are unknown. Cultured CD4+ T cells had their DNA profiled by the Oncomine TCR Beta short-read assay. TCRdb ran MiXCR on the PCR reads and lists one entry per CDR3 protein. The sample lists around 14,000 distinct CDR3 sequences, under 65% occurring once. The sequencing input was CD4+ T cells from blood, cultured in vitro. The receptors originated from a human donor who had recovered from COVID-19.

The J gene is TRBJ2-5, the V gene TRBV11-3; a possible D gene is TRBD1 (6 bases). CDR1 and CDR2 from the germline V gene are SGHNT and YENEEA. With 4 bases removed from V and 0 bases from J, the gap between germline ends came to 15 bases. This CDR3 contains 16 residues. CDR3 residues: CASSWRPDSHQETQYF. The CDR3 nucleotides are TGTGCCAGCAGCTGGAGACCGGACAGCCACCAAGAGACCCAGTACTTC. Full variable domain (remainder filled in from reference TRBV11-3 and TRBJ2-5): EAGVVQSPRYKIIEKKQPVAFWCNPISGHNTLYWYLQNLGQGPELLIRYENEEAVDDSQLPKDRFSAERLKGVDSTLKIQPAELGDSAVYLCASSWRPDSHQETQYFGPGTRLLVL.

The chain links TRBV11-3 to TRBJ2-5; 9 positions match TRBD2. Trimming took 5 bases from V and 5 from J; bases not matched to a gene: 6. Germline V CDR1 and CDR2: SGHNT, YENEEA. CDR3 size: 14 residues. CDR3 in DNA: TGTGCCAGCAGCCCCCGACTAGCGGCGGAGACCCAGTACTTC. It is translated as CASSPRLAAETQYF.

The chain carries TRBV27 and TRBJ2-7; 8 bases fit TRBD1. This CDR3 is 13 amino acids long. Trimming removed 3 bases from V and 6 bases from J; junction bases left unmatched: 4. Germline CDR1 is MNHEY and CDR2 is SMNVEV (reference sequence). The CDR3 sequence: CASSFGQGGEQYF. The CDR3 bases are TGTGCCAGCAGTTTCGGACAGGGAGGCGAGCAGTACTTC.

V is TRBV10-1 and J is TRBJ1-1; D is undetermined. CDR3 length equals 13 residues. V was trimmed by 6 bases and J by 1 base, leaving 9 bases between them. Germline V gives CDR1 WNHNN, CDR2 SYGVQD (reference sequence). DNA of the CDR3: TGCGCCAGCAGATCCATGCGGAACACTGAAGCTTTCTTT. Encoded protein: CASRSMRNTEAFF.

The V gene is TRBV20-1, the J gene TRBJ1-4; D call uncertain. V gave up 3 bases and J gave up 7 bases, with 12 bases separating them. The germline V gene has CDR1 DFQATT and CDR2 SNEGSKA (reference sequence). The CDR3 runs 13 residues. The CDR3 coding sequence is TGCAGTGCTAGTCTTTCGATGGGTGAAAAACTGTTTTTT. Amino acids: CSASLSMGEKLFF.

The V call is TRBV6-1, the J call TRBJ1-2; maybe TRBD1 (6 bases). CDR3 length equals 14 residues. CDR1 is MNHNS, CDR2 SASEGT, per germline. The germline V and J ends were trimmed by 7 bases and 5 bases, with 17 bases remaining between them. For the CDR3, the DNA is TGTGCCAGCAAACTAGGGGGGGTCGGGTATGGCTACACCTTC. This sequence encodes CASKLGGVGYGYTF.

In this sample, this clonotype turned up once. Written as DNA, the CDR3 is TGCGCCAGCAGTCTTCACAGGGTCTTCTCCTACGAGCAGTACTTC. It translates to CASSLHRVFSYEQYF. The chain carries TRBV23-1 and TRBJ2-7; D is perhaps TRBD1 (6 bases). TRBV23-1 is an ORF; its function is uncertain. This CDR3 is built from 15 residues. Between the trimmed V and J ends, which lost 4 bases and 0 bases, there was a span of 13 bases.

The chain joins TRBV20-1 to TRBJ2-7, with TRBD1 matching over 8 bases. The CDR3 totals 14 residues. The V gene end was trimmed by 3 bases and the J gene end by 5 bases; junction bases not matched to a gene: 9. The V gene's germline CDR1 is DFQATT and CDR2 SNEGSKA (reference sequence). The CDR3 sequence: CSASKPQGAHEQYF. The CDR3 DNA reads TGCAGTGCTAGTAAACCGCAGGGGGCCCACGAGCAGTACTTC.

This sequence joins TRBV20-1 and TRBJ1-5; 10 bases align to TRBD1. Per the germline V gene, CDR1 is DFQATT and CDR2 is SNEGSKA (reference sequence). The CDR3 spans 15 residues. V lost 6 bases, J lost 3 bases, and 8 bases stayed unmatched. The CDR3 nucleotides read TGCAGTGCAAATGGGGACAGGGGATACAATCAGCCCCAGCATTTT. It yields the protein CSANGDRGYNQPQHF.

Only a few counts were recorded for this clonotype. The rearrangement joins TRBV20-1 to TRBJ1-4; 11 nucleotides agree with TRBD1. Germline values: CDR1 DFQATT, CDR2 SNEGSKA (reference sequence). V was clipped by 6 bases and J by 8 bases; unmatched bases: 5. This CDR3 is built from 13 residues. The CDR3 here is CSARTGGGEKLFF. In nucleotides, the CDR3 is TGCAGTGCCAGGACAGGGGGCGGCGAAAAACTGTTTTTT.

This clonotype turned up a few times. CDR3 sequence reads: CASSESGLAGDHTDTQYF. CDR3 DNA sequence: TGCGCCAGCAGTGAGTCTGGGCTAGCCGGCGACCACACAGATACGCAGTATTTT. The V gene is TRBV10-1, the J gene TRBJ2-3; TRBD2 might be the D (5 bases). The CDR3 length is 18 residues. V was cut by 0 bases and J by 2 bases, with 18 bases left in between. The germline V gene encodes CDR1 WNHNN and CDR2 SYGVQD (reference sequence).

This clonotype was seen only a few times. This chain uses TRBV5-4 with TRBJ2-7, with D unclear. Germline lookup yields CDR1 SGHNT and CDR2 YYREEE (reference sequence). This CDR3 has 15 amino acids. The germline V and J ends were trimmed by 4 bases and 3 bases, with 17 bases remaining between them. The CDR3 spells CASSPENGRVYEQYF. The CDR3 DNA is TGTGCCAGCAGCCCAGAAAACGGTAGGGTCTACGAGCAGTACTTC.

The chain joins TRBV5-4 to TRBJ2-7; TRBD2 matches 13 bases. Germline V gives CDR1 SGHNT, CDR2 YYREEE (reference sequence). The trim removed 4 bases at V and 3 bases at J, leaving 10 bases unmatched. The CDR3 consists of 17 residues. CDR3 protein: CASSKGLAGATGYEQYF. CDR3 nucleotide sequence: TGTGCCAGCAGCAAAGGACTAGCGGGAGCTACCGGCTACGAGCAGTACTTC. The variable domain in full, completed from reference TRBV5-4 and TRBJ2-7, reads ETGVTQSPTHLIKTRGQQVTLRCSSQSGHNTVSWYQQALGQGPQFIFQYYREEENGRGNFPPRFSGLQFPNYSSELNVNALELDDSALYLCASSKGLAGATGYEQYFGPGTRLTVT.

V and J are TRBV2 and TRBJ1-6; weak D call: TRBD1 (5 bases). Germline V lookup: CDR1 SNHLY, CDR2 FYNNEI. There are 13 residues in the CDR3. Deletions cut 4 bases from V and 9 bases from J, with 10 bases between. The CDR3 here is CASSGGSASPLHF. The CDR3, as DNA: TGTGCCAGCAGTGGGGGGTCCGCTTCACCCCTCCACTTT.

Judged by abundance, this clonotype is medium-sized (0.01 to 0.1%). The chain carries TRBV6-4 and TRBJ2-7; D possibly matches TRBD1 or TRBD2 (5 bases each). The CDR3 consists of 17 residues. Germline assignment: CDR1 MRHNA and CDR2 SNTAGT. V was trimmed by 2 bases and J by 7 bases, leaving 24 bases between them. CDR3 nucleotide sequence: TGTGCCAGCAGTGACACAGGACTGGTTCCTTGTTTTACGGAGCAGTACTTC. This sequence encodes CASSDTGLVPCFTEQYF.

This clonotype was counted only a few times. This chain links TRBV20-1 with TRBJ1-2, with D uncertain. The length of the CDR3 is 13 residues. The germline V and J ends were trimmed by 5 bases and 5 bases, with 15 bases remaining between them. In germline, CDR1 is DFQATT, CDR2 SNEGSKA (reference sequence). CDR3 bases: TGCAGTGCTCCGGAACTGGCAGGTTATGGCTACACCTTC. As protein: CSAPELAGYGYTF.

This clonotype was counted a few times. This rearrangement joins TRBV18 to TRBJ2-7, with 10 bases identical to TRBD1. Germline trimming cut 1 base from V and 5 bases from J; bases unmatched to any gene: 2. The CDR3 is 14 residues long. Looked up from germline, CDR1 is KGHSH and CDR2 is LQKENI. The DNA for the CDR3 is TGTGCCAGCTCACCACTTGGACAGGGGGACGAGCAGTACTTC. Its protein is CASSPLGQGDEQYF.

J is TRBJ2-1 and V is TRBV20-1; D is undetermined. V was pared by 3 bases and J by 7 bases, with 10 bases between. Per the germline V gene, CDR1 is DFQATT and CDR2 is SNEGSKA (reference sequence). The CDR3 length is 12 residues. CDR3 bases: TGCAGTGCTAGTGGGTCCCGTAATGAGCAGTTCTTC. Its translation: CSASGSRNEQFF.

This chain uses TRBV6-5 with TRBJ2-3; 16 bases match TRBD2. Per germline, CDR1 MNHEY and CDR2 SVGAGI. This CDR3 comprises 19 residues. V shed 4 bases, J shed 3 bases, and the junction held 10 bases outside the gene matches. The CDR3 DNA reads TGTGCCAGCAGTTTCCTTGGGACTAGCGGGAGGGCCGGGACAGATACGCAGTATTTT. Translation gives CASSFLGTSGRAGTDTQYF.

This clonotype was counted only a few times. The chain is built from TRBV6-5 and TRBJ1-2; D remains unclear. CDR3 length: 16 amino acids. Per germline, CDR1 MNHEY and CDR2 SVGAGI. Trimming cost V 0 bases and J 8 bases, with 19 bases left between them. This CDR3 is CASSYSTLTSNLGYTF. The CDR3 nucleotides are TGTGCCAGCAGTTACTCGACCTTGACTTCTAACCTCGGCTACACCTTC.

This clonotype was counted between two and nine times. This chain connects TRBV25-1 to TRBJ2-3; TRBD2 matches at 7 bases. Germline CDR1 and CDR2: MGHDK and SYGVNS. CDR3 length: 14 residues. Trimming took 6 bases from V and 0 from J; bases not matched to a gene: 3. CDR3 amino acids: CASRASGSTDTQYF. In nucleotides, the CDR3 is TGTGCCAGCAGGGCTAGCGGTAGCACAGATACGCAGTATTTT.

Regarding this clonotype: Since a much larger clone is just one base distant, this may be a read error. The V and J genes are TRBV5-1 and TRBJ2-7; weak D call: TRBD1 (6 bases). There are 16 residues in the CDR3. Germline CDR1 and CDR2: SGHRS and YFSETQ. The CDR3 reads CTSSLSVGDTPYEQYF. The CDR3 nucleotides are TGCACCAGCAGCTTGTCTGTGGGGGACACCCCCTACGAGCAGTACTTC.

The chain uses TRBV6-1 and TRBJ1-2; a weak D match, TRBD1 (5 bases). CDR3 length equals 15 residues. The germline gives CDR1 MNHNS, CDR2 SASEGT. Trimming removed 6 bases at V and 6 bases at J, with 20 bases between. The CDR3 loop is CASSRTRQSPHGYTF. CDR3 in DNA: TGTGCCAGCAGCCGAACCCGACAGAGTCCCCATGGCTACACCTTC.

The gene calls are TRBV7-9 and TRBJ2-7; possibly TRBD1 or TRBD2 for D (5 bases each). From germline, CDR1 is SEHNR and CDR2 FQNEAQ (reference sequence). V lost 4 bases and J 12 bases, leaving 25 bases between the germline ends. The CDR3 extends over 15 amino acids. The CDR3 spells CASSSFTGTSAFLYF. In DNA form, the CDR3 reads TGTGCCAGCAGCTCATTTACCGGGACGAGCGCTTTCCTGTACTTC.

The CDR3 sequence: CASSLTGGNTEAFF. In nucleotides, the CDR3 is TGTGCCAGCAGCTTGACAGGGGGGAACACTGAAGCTTTCTTT. The chain recombines TRBV7-9 with TRBJ1-1, with 9 bases that match TRBD1. The CDR3 runs 14 residues. In germline, CDR1 is SEHNR, CDR2 FQNEAQ (reference sequence). V was pared by 3 bases and J by 1 base, with 0 bases of the junction left unmatched.

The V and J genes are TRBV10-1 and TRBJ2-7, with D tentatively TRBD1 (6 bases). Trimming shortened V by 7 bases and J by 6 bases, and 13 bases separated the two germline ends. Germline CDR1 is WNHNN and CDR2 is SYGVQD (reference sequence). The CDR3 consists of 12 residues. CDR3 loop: CASKGVRAEQYF. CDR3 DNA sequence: TGCGCCAGCAAGGGGGTCAGGGCCGAGCAGTACTTC.